This T cell receptor (beta chain) was obtained from a study of blood T cell repertoires in COVID-19 (dated by TCRdb to about 2020). Looking at the study overall: Samples from collaborators originated in the United States, Italy and Spain and spanned both the acute and convalescent phases of COVID-19. The prospective study material was composed of cDNA or gDNA derived from T cells, B-cell-depleted T cells, or PBMCs. The dataset comprised deeply sampled blood TCRbeta repertoires from subjects exposed to, actively infected with, or recovered from COVID-19. The repertoires were made available in a free public database intended to serve as a resource for research on the immune response to SARS-CoV-2. The samples were drawn from two sources: the first 160 participants of the ongoing ImmuneRACE study, and over 950 subjects contributed by 6 global collaborators. A de-identified subject ID, COVID-19 status, age in years and sex were almost always included in the sample metadata. HLA class I and class II types, where available, came from metadata supplied by the sample provider rather than from assay-based typing.

With respect to this clone: This receptor's antigen is unknown. No much larger clonotype is one base removed from it; base qualities were not supplied.

CDR1 and CDR2, per the germline V gene (reference sequence), are MNHEY and SMNVEV. The CDR3 sequence holds 17 residues, the cysteine and phenylalanine included. The only DNA kept is the CDR3, 51 bases in frame from the first base. The germline V and J ends show losses of 5 bases and 0 bases respectively, and no gene match explains 4 bases of the junction. TCRbeta CDR3 regions were amplified from genomic DNA by means of the immunoSEQ Assay, a bias-controlled multiplex PCR. In the paper's pipeline: Within the assay, amplification of reference gene primers was used to estimate how many nucleated cells each sample contained. To quantify the absolute abundance of each unique TCRbeta CDR3 rearrangement, sequence reads were collapsed and filtered. Productive Simpson clonality was computed per sample as the square root of Simpson's diversity index over productive rearrangements. TCRdb took over this immuneACCESS table, retaining in-frame rearrangements with V and J assigned. Such tables are incomplete; in checked studies, under half of the missing clones stem from an unresolved V gene, and the remainder is unexplained. The DNA was the basis for D and trimming; V, J and clone size are from that table. This sample is represented by 280,000 or so clones; around 90% of them were singletons. The leading ten clones occupy 1.7% of the sample.

Enrolling through a virtual design, the prospective study's participants ranged in age from roughly 18 to 89 years and lived across roughly 23 United States geographic areas. Cohort assignment in the prospective study relied on participant-reported clinical history from a screening survey and a study questionnaire. Each participant in the prospective study had whole blood, serum and a nasopharyngeal or oropharyngeal swab collected by mobile phlebotomists. Prospective study participants could optionally give additional blood draws and questionnaires over an approximately two-month period. Prospective study blood samples were shipped either frozen or at room temperature before DNA extraction. The study at large found these results: The amount of clinical and demographic metadata varied by source and participant and was provided uncurated.

The sequencing sample was made of PBMCs or T cells enriched from blood (not recorded which). This TCR was recovered from a woman under 30 with acute COVID-19. The chain is assembled from TRBV27 and TRBJ2-6; 10 middle bases align to TRBD1. In nucleotide form, the sequence is TGTGCCAGCAGTCCCTGGACAGGGGGCTCTGGGGCCAACGTCCTGACTTTC. It translates to CASSPWTGGSGANVLTF.